These T cell receptor beta chains were read from a single sample in a study of identical twins. Via MiXCR, TCRdb re-called the 5' RACE reads, giving one row per CDR3 protein. Of 250,000 to 300,000 distinct CDR3 sequences listed, 6.5% to 9.5% are singletons. The sample was also linked to a second study, of yellow fever vaccine responses in identical twins.

The sequencing sample was made of CD8+ T cells sorted from blood. Receptor source: a woman aged 18-29 years in good health. CDR3s include the opening cysteine and the closing phenylalanine or tryptophan. Each record gives: V gene, clone size, D gene, J gene, CDR3 DNA, CDR3 protein. D genes are given only for firm matches. Expanded clones get a size class; other rows say once, few or many, or leave the size out.

TRBV7-9	.	.	TRBJ2-5	TGTGCCAGTTTCCGGGACTCCGTTTTCGAGACCCAGTACTTC	CASFRDSVFETQYF
TRBV20-1	few	.	TRBJ2-1	TGCAGTGCTAGATCAGAGGGAAGAGGGACGGAGGAGCAGTTCTTC	CSARSEGRGTEEQFF
TRBV12-3/TRBV12-4	many	TRBD1	TRBJ1-4	TGTGCCAGCAGCCGGGACAGGGGTAAACTGTTTTTT	CASSRDRGKLFF
TRBV6-5	.	.	TRBJ2-1	TGTGCCAGCAGTTACAACAGGGCCAATGAGCAGTTCTTC	CASSYNRANEQFF
TRBV5-8	.	.	TRBJ1-1	TGTGCCAGCAGCAGCCGTCGGGGCATGAACACTGAAGCTTTCTTT	CASSSRRGMNTEAFF
TRBV7-3	many	TRBD1	TRBJ2-1	TGTGCCAGCGGAGAACAGGGGGCGCAGAGTGAGCAGTTCTTC	CASGEQGAQSEQFF
TRBV7-6	many	TRBD1	TRBJ2-5	TGTGCCAGCAGCTTCATCGACAGGGTACAAGAGACCCAGTACTTC	CASSFIDRVQETQYF
TRBV6-2/TRBV6-3	few	TRBD1	TRBJ2-2	TGTGCCAGCAGTTTTTTCGGACAGGGGGATACCGGGGAGCTGTTTTTT	CASSFFGQGDTGELFF
TRBV12-3/TRBV12-4	.	TRBD1	TRBJ2-7	TGTGCCAGCAGGACTGGGGACAGCTCCTACGAGCAGTACTTC	CASRTGDSSYEQYF
TRBV27	few	.	TRBJ2-7	TGTGCCAGCAGTTTACGAGGGAACGAGCAGTACTTC	CASSLRGNEQYF
TRBV27	.	.	TRBJ2-3	TGTGCCAGCAGTCGCGGGGACAGCACAGATACGCAGTATTTT	CASSRGDSTDTQYF
TRBV28	few	.	TRBJ2-2	TGTGCCAGCAGTTTGTGGGGAGTCGCAAACACCGGGGAGCTGTTTTTT	CASSLWGVANTGELFF
TRBV29-1	.	.	TRBJ2-4	TGCAGCGGCCAGGGGGCCAAAAACATTCAGTACTTC	CSGQGAKNIQYF
TRBV6-1	.	TRBD2	TRBJ2-3	TGTGCCAGCAGCACAATAAGAGCGGGGGACACAGATACGCAGTATTTT	CASSTIRAGDTDTQYF
TRBV7-9	many	.	TRBJ2-2	TGTGCCAGCAGCTGGTCGAACACCGGGGAGCTGTTTTTT	CASSWSNTGELFF
TRBV4-3	.	.	TRBJ1-1	TGCGCCAGCAGCCAATACATTCTCGTTCTGACCAACACTGAAGCTTTCTTT	CASSQYILVLTNTEAFF
TRBV10-3	many	TRBD1	TRBJ2-3	TGTGCCACCAGATCGGGACAGGGGGCAACAGATACGCAGTATTTT	CATRSGQGATDTQYF
TRBV21-1	many	.	TRBJ2-7	TGTGCCAGCAGCCCCTATGTCCAGGGGCTTTATTCCTACGAGCAGTACTTC	CASSPYVQGLYSYEQYF